This TCR beta chain is from a study of OX40 agonist ivuxolimab in advanced cancers. Study results and limitations: Partial responders receiving 0.1-3.0 mg/kg showed among the lowest clonal expansion. The investigators did not determine what antigen specificity the expanded peripheral T cells had. Clonal expansion by week 6 occurred in CD4+ and CD8+ blood T cells (at 0.1 to 3.0 mg/kg). Expanded clones were, on average, more numerous among CD8+ T cells than CD4+.

Note on this clone: Its antigen remains unidentified. The sample has other DNA sequences that encode this CDR3 too.

V dropped 6 bases and J dropped 3 bases, with 14 bases sitting between them. This CDR3 is 14 amino acids long. In germline, CDR1 is MNHEY, CDR2 SMNVEV (reference sequence). TCRdb's table, derived via immunoSEQ multiplex PCR, lists solely in-frame clones and lacks some. The repertoire holds about 50,000 clones, with about four fifths as singletons. The TCR originated in an adult with an advanced solid tumor such as melanoma, head and neck, liver or kidney cancer. The material was CD4+ or CD8+ T cells sorted from blood, obtained in a trial of the OX40 agonist ivuxolimab. The genes are TRBV27 and TRBJ2-5; D call uncertain. The CDR3 is CASSHGSIEETQYF. CDR3 coding DNA: TGTGCCAGCAGCCACGGGTCCATCGAAGAGACCCAGTACTTC.